A single sample gave rise to the 17 T cell receptor beta chains below, sequenced in a study of OX40 agonist ivuxolimab in advanced cancers. TCRdb keeps only in-frame clones here, not all; method: immunoSEQ multiplex PCR. The sample has roughly 18,000 clones; roughly 85% are singletons. Here the sequenced sample was CD4+ or CD8+ T cells sorted from blood, taken in a trial of the OX40 agonist ivuxolimab. These receptors were obtained from an adult with an advanced solid tumor such as melanoma, head and neck, liver or kidney cancer.

The V and J genes are TRBV27 and TRBJ2-1, with 11 bases aligning to TRBD1. The trim removed 2 bases at V and 9 bases at J, leaving 9 bases unmatched. CDR1 and CDR2 (germline): MNHEY, SMNVEV (reference sequence). This CDR3 is built from 16 residues. The CDR3 protein is CASSLGTGGLLGEQFF. The DNA for the CDR3 is TGTGCCAGCAGTTTAGGGACAGGGGGTTTGTTAGGTGAGCAGTTCTTC.

The chain links TRBV6-1 to TRBJ2-7; 14 bases are shared with TRBD2. CDR3 length equals 15 residues. The V segment lost 6 bases and the J segment 4 bases; nucleotides outside the gene matches: 5. CDR1 is MNHNS, CDR2 SASEGT, per germline. The CDR3 DNA reads TGTGCCAGCAGGGGGACTAGCGGGAGATTGTACGAGCAGTACTTC. This gives the protein CASRGTSGRLYEQYF.

This sequence joins TRBV2 and TRBJ1-1; D is unresolved. Deletions cut 7 bases from V and 2 bases from J, with 11 bases between. The V gene's germline CDR1 is SNHLY and CDR2 FYNNEI. The CDR3 loop spans 13 amino acids. The CDR3 spells CASKFGFNTEAFF. For the CDR3, the DNA is TGTGCCAGCAAATTCGGGTTTAACACTGAAGCTTTCTTT. Complete variable domain (other parts from reference TRBV2 and TRBJ1-1): EPEVTQTPSHQVTQMGQEVILRCVPISNHLYFYWYRQILGQKVEFLVSFYNNEISEKSEIFDDQFSVERPDGSNFTLKIRSTKLEDSAMYFCASKFGFNTEAFFGQGTRLTVV.

This clone was observed once. The chain carries TRBV19 and TRBJ2-2; 7 nucleotides match TRBD1. Trimming cost V 11 bases and J 1 base; bases outside gene matches: 4. Germline V gene sequence: CDR1 LNHDA, CDR2 SQIVND (reference sequence). The CDR3 totals 13 residues. CDR3 loop: CALGGGNTGELFF. The CDR3 region has the DNA TGTGCCCTAGGGGGCGGGAACACCGGGGAGCTGTTTTTT.

This clone was picked up one time. The V and J genes are TRBV15 and TRBJ2-5; perhaps TRBD2 as D (5 bases). Germline assignment: CDR1 LNHNV and CDR2 YYDKDF (reference sequence). Between the trimmed V and J ends, which lost 3 bases and 5 bases, there was a span of 16 bases. This CDR3 contains 15 residues. As DNA, the CDR3 is TGTGCCACCAGCAGCCGAAGGAGTGGGGAGGAGACCCAGTACTTC. Protein: CATSSRRSGEETQYF. The full variable domain, rest sourced from reference TRBV15 and TRBJ2-5, is DAMVIQNPRYQVTQFGKPVTLSCSQTLNHNVMYWYQQKSSQAPKLLFHYYDKDFNNEADTPDNFQSRRPNTSFCFLDIRSPGLGDTAMYLCATSSRRSGEETQYFGPGTRLLVL.

The chain carries TRBV7-3 and TRBJ2-4; 7 bases match TRBD2. The CDR3 length is 15 residues. V shed 0 bases and J 1 base; nucleotides not matched to a gene: 0. Germline values: CDR1 SGHTA, CDR2 FQGTGA. CDR3 nucleotide sequence: TGTGCCAGCAGCTTAACAGCGGGGGCCAAAAACATTCAGTACTTC. Translated: CASSLTAGAKNIQYF.

In DNA, the CDR3 is TGTGCCAGCAACATACAGCCAAACTCTGGAAACACCATATATTTT. Translated, it gives CASNIQPNSGNTIYF. The chain is built from TRBV2 and TRBJ1-3, with D unclear. CDR1 and CDR2 (germline): SNHLY, FYNNEI. Trimming pared 7 bases from V and 0 bases from J, leaving 13 bases between. The length of the CDR3 is 15 residues.

The gene calls are TRBV30 and TRBJ1-2, with D hard to call. This CDR3 contains 13 residues. Trimming stripped 3 bases from V and 2 bases from J, with 10 bases between. The V gene's germline CDR1 is GTSNPN and CDR2 SVGIG (reference sequence). CDR3 coding DNA: TGTGCCTGGAGATCTACAGAGAACTATGGCTACACCTTC. Translated, it gives CAWRSTENYGYTF.

The DNA for the CDR3 is TGCGCCAGCAGCCAAGTCCCAACAGACTACGAGCAGTACTTC. This encodes CASSQVPTDYEQYF. The J gene is TRBJ2-7, the V gene TRBV4-1; D remains ambiguous. Germline-derived CDR1 and CDR2 are MGHRA and YSYEKL. There are 14 residues in the CDR3. Trimming removed 1 base at V and 3 bases at J, with 10 bases between.

The chain employs TRBV4-2 and TRBJ2-7; TRBD1 matches at 12 bases. This CDR3 has 15 amino acids. The V gene's germline CDR1 is LGHNA and CDR2 YNFKEQ. Losses at the gene ends were 1 base for V and 7 bases for J; bases not matched to a gene: 5. CDR3 protein: CASSQAGTGGNEQYF. CDR3 sequence (DNA): TGTGCCAGCAGCCAAGCCGGGACAGGGGGCAATGAGCAGTACTTC.

The CDR3 region is CASSVEGGLSYGYTF. The CDR3, as DNA: TGTGCCAGCAGCGTAGAGGGGGGATTATCCTATGGCTACACCTTC. The V call is TRBV9, the J call TRBJ1-2, with D maybe TRBD1 (6 bases). The CDR3 consists of 15 residues. Trimming removed 0 bases from V and 4 bases from J, with 13 bases in between. Per the germline V gene, CDR1 is SGDLS and CDR2 is YYNGEE.

V gene TRBV21-1 combines with J gene TRBJ2-5; the D call of TRBD2 is as the table states it, not checked on the DNA. TRBV21-1 is an annotated pseudogene. The CDR3 is 14 amino acids. CDR3 in DNA: TGTGCCAGCAGTATGGGACTAGCGTCGGAGACCCAGTACTTC. Amino acids: CASSMGLASETQYF.

This clone was picked up a small number of times. V gene TRBV19 combines with J gene TRBJ2-7, with a tentative D call TRBD2 (5 bases). Per germline, CDR1 LNHDA and CDR2 SQIVND (reference sequence). This CDR3 has 11 amino acids. Between the trimmed V and J ends, which lost 5 bases and 4 bases, there was a span of 6 bases. The CDR3 bases are TGTGCCAGTAGTCCGGGGTACGAGCAGTACTTC. Residues: CASSPGYEQYF.

The V call is TRBV6-5, the J call TRBJ1-4; D gene ambiguous. The V gene lost 4 bases and the J gene lost 8 bases, with 8 bases spanning the gap. This CDR3 region has 12 residues. CDR1 is MNHEY, CDR2 SVGAGI, per germline. CDR3: CASSFEEEKLFF. The CDR3 bases are TGTGCCAGCAGTTTTGAGGAAGAAAAACTGTTTTTT.

The chain has TRBV19 and TRBJ1-1; no firm D call. With 2 bases removed from V and 3 bases from J, the gap between germline ends came to 16 bases. CDR3 length: 16 residues. Germline V lookup: CDR1 LNHDA, CDR2 SQIVND (reference sequence). The CDR3 region is CASSIFGGYSHTEAFF. In DNA, the CDR3 is TGTGCCAGTAGTATATTCGGAGGATATTCTCACACTGAAGCTTTCTTT.

In its sample, this clone was seen once. The chain uses TRBV27 and TRBJ2-2; 9 bases fit TRBD1. Germline V lookup: CDR1 MNHEY, CDR2 SMNVEV (reference sequence). The V segment lost 3 bases and the J segment 5 bases; nucleotides outside the gene matches: 4. The CDR3 length is 15 residues. This CDR3 is CASSFGTGWTGELFF. In DNA, the CDR3 is TGTGCCAGCAGTTTTGGGACAGGGTGGACCGGGGAGCTGTTTTTT.

The J gene is TRBJ1-4, the V gene TRBV27, with 8 bases fitting TRBD1. V trimming: 5 bases; J trimming: 8 bases; junction bases outside the gene matches: 4. Germline CDR1 is MNHEY and CDR2 is SMNVEV (reference sequence). The CDR3 is 13 residues long. The CDR3 loop is CASSGGDREKLFF. CDR3 bases: TGTGCCAGCAGTGGGGGGGACAGGGAAAAACTGTTTTTT.